These T cell receptor beta chains were read from a single sample in a study of OX40 agonist ivuxolimab in advanced cancers. Using immunoSEQ multiplex PCR, the repertoire was profiled, and TCRdb retains in-frame clones only, with some absent. Of approximately 86,000 clones detected, around 83% appear once; the ten largest clones hold 6.5%. The sequences come from CD4+ or CD8+ T cells sorted from blood, collected in a trial of the OX40 agonist ivuxolimab. The receptors stem from an adult with an advanced solid tumor such as melanoma, head and neck, liver or kidney cancer. CDR3s include the opening cysteine and the closing phenylalanine or tryptophan. The order of the fields is V gene, CDR3 protein.

TRBV5-1 CASSAALSQWDYGYTF
TRBV5-1 CASSPSDRPLNTEAFF
TRBV4-3 CASSQGQGLFYGYTF
TRBV30 CAWSGSLLGNQPQHF
TRBV18 CASSPEQDPTGELFF
TRBV5-6 CASSFFSGSGNTIYF
TRBV15 CATSRKGQFNQPQHF
TRBV15 CATSRGDNYGYTF
TRBV30 CAWAGGLTQYF
TRBV29-1 CSGGEKTQYF
TRBV29-1 CSVKGIRTEAFF
TRBV6-6 CASTPRTSGSYEQYF
TRBV4-1 CASIERQPEGFEQYF
TRBV6-1 CASWERDTEAFF
TRBV7-2 CASSPGQGKAGELFF
TRBV6-5 CASSYRGRGGEQYF
TRBV10-2 CASSGGQAEPQHF
TRBV6-6 CASSKPGSYEQYF
TRBV14 CASSTRGSGSGQYF
TRBV4-1 CASSIPTRVYGYTF
TRBV18 CASSPQGLRNSPLHF
TRBV11-2 CASSLTTGIGNTIYF
TRBV7-6 CASSLASRETQYF